This T cell receptor (beta chain) stems from a study of shared clonotypes between healthy human individuals. Points from the study as a whole: Unshared clonotypes carried lower generation probabilities than those common to all four donors.

A remark on this clone: Its specificity is unknown.

Germline CDR1 SGHTA, CDR2 FQGNSA. Trimming took 1 base from V and 6 from J, leaving 10 bases between them. This CDR3 region has 13 residues. Assay runs were performed at deep level. An even split of each subset's genomic DNA across several immunoSEQ plates was performed. This table comes from immunoSEQ multiplex PCR, and its TCRdb copy is limited to in-frame clones, with some not included. The table includes millions of clones, roughly 96% detected once. The chain links TRBV7-2 to TRBJ2-7; D is ambiguous. The sequence came from a man aged 18 to 29 in good health. Material: naive CD4+ T cells sorted from blood. Sample subset: CD45RA+ positively selected. CDR3 in DNA: TGTGCCAGCAGCTTAGGATCTTGGGGCGAGCAGTACTTC. It codes for CASSLGSWGEQYF. The full variable domain, with the rest looked up from reference TRBV7-2 and TRBJ2-7, is GAGVSQSPSNKVTEKGKDVELRCDPISGHTALYWYRQSLGQGLEFLIYFQGNSAPDKSGLPSDRFSAERTGGSVSTLTIQRTQQEDSAVYLCASSLGSWGEQYFGPGTRLTVT.